Below are 19 T cell receptor beta chains sequenced from a single sample in a study of cytomegalovirus exposure and HLA in healthy donors. It was with 60 Vbeta and 13 Jbeta primers that the PCR ran. Clones were sequenced by immunoSEQ multiplex PCR, and TCRdb holds only the in-frame ones, with some missing. The sample lists about 150,000 clones; 78% were seen once. The sequencing input was PBMCs. These receptors all come from a man aged 35-49 years in good health and CMV-seropositive.

The chain carries TRBV27 and TRBJ2-5, with unresolved D. V lost 6 bases and J 1 base, leaving 6 bases between the germline ends. The CDR3 contains 12 residues. Germline assignment: CDR1 MNHEY and CDR2 SMNVEV (reference sequence). DNA for the CDR3: TGTGCCAGCAGGTCCCTCCAAGAGACCCAGTACTTC. It is translated as CASRSLQETQYF.

This chain connects TRBV9 to TRBJ1-3; D perhaps matches TRBD1 (5 bases). The germline V gene has CDR1 SGDLS and CDR2 YYNGEE. The CDR3 extends over 18 amino acids. Trimming took off 0 bases at V and 0 bases at J, with 16 bases between the two ends. The CDR3 loop is CASSVASLGLSSGNTIYF. As DNA, the CDR3 is TGTGCCAGCAGCGTAGCGTCGTTGGGACTCAGCTCTGGAAACACCATATATTTT.

This chain links TRBV18 with TRBJ2-7, with D unresolved. The CDR3 spans 11 residues. Trimming took 5 bases from V and 2 from J, leaving 4 bases between them. Germline CDR1 and CDR2: KGHSH and LQKENI. As DNA, the CDR3 is TGTGCCAGCTCAACTCCCTACGAGCAGTACTTC. Its protein product is CASSTPYEQYF.

This rearrangement joins TRBV25-1 to TRBJ2-7; a possible D gene is TRBD2 (6 bases). CDR1 and CDR2 from the germline V gene are MGHDK and SYGVNS. Trimming cost V 5 bases and J 3 bases, with 20 bases left between them. The CDR3 spans 16 residues. DNA for the CDR3: TGTGCCAGCAGTCCCCATGAGACCGGGACTCGCTACGAGCAGTACTTC. This translates into CASSPHETGTRYEQYF.

The V gene is TRBV27, the J gene TRBJ1-2, with 9 bases matching TRBD1. CDR3 length equals 13 residues. Germline CDR1 and CDR2: MNHEY and SMNVEV (reference sequence). Unmatched junction bases numbered 7, after V lost 6 bases and J lost 8 bases. CDR3 in DNA: TGTGCCAGCAGCTTCCGGGACAGGGAAGGCTACACCTTC. Its translation: CASSFRDREGYTF.

The chain combines TRBV2 with TRBJ1-4; D not certain. Trimming removed 4 bases from V and 3 bases from J, with 6 bases in between. Germline V gives CDR1 SNHLY, CDR2 FYNNEI. The length of the CDR3 is 13 residues. The CDR3 loop reads CASSGQANEKLFF. The CDR3 DNA reads as TGTGCCAGCAGTGGTCAGGCTAATGAAAAACTGTTTTTT. Combining the CDR3 with reference TRBV2 and TRBJ1-4 gives the whole variable domain EPEVTQTPSHQVTQMGQEVILRCVPISNHLYFYWYRQILGQKVEFLVSFYNNEISEKSEIFDDQFSVERPDGSNFTLKIRSTKLEDSAMYFCASSGQANEKLFFGSGTQLSVL.

The V gene is TRBV5-1, the J gene TRBJ2-3, with TRBD1 matching 11 bases. Germline CDR1 and CDR2: SGHRS and YFSETQ. Unmatched junction bases numbered 7, after V lost 4 bases and J lost 3 bases. The length of the CDR3 is 16 residues. CDR3 region: CASSPPGTGGTDTQYF. For the CDR3, the DNA is TGCGCCAGCAGCCCCCCCGGGACAGGGGGTACAGATACGCAGTATTTT.

The chain employs TRBV5-1 and TRBJ1-1, with TRBD1 matching over 8 bases. The V segment lost 6 bases and the J segment 6 bases; nucleotides outside the gene matches: 10. Germline CDR1 reads SGHRS; CDR2 reads YFSETQ. This CDR3 spans 14 amino acids. The CDR3 nucleotides read TGCGCCAGCACCCCCTCGGGGACAGGCCCTGAAGCTTTCTTT. Translating gives CASTPSGTGPEAFF.

This rearrangement joins TRBV5-1 to TRBJ2-6; the match to TRBD1 covers 7 bases. The germline gives CDR1 SGHRS, CDR2 YFSETQ. The CDR3 has 18 amino acids. V gave up 0 bases and J gave up 0 bases; unmatched junction bases: 6. The chain's CDR3 is CASSLGPGQYSGANVLTF. The CDR3, as DNA: TGCGCCAGCAGCTTGGGGCCGGGACAGTACTCTGGGGCCAACGTCCTGACTTTC.

The rearrangement uses TRBV12-1 and TRBJ1-2; TRBD1, the D gene given by the table, was not confirmed from the DNA. TRBV12-1 is a recognized pseudogene. The CDR3 has 16 amino acids. The CDR3 loop reads CASSSMTGGCREGYTF. The CDR3 DNA sequence: TGTGCCAGCAGCAGCATGACAGGGGGCTGCAGGGAAGGCTACACCTTC.

The chain recombines TRBV5-1 with TRBJ2-7, with 9 bases that match TRBD1. The CDR3 consists of 13 residues. Germline V gives CDR1 SGHRS, CDR2 YFSETQ. The V segment lost 4 bases and the J segment 7 bases; nucleotides outside the gene matches: 6. The CDR3, as DNA: TGCGCCAGCAGCCCACAGGGGGCTTCTGAGCAGTACTTC. This codes for CASSPQGASEQYF.

This clone has just one count. The V and J genes are TRBV7-2 and TRBJ2-3, with D perhaps matching TRBD2 (5 bases). The CDR3 sequence is 15 residues long. Trimming cost V 2 bases and J 3 bases, with 12 bases left between them. Germline V lookup: CDR1 SGHTA, CDR2 FQGNSA. This CDR3 is CASSLRRTGTDTQYF. The CDR3 DNA reads as TGTGCCAGCAGCTTACGGAGGACGGGAACAGATACGCAGTATTTT.

The rearrangement links TRBV7-9 to TRBJ2-3, with a tentative D call TRBD2 (5 bases). V lost 7 bases to trimming and J lost 9 bases, with 14 bases between them. CDR1 is SEHNR and CDR2 is FQNEAQ in the germline V gene (reference sequence). The CDR3 runs 12 residues. CDR3 loop: CASTLPGNTQYF. The CDR3, as DNA: TGTGCCAGCACCCTCCCCGGGAACACGCAGTATTTT.

V usage is TRBV6-4 and J usage is TRBJ2-2, with D uncertain. CDR1 and CDR2 (germline): MRHNA, SNTAGT. Trimming removed 5 bases from V and 0 bases from J, with 13 bases in between. This CDR3 comprises 16 residues. The CDR3 sequence is CASSSQALSNTGELFF. The DNA of the CDR3 is TGTGCCAGCAGTTCCCAGGCACTTTCGAACACCGGGGAGCTGTTTTTT.

The chain is built from TRBV6-5 and TRBJ1-2, with 9 bases lining up with TRBD1. V was pared by 6 bases and J by 6 bases, with 8 bases of the junction left unmatched. Germline assignment: CDR1 MNHEY and CDR2 SVGAGI. This CDR3 has 14 residues. The CDR3 is CASSLQGAYDGYTF. CDR3 coding DNA: TGTGCCAGCAGCCTACAGGGGGCGTACGATGGCTACACCTTC.

The V call is TRBV28, the J call TRBJ2-7; 7 nucleotides agree with TRBD1. Germline loops: CDR1 MDHEN, CDR2 SYDVKM. J gave up 5 bases and V 8 bases, and 9 bases lay outside the gene matches. The CDR3 loop spans 13 amino acids. For the CDR3, the DNA is TGTGCCAGCTGGAGACAGGGCCCCCACGAGCAGTACTTC. Protein sequence: CASWRQGPHEQYF.

The chain is built from TRBV5-4 and TRBJ2-7; 7 bases agree with TRBD2. V dropped 4 bases and J dropped 2; count of bases not matched to a gene: 15. Per the germline V gene, CDR1 is SGHNT and CDR2 is YYREEE (reference sequence). This CDR3 has 17 residues. CDR3 sequence: CASSERTGGIRPYEQYF. In nucleotides, the CDR3 is TGTGCCAGCAGCGAACGAACGGGGGGTATCCGCCCCTACGAGCAGTACTTC.

V usage is TRBV11-2 and J usage is TRBJ1-4; D is unclear. V lost 1 base, J lost 8 bases, and 11 bases lay in between. The CDR3 consists of 14 residues. Germline V gene lookup returns CDR1 SGHAT and CDR2 FQNNGV. CDR3 DNA sequence: TGTGCCAGCAGCTTAGGTTATCTGGAGGAAAAACTGTTTTTT. It yields the protein CASSLGYLEEKLFF.

This chain connects TRBV5-4 to TRBJ1-6; 8 nucleotides line up with TRBD1. The ends lost 4 bases at V and 4 bases at J; junction bases unmatched: 4. Germline CDR1 reads SGHNT; CDR2 reads YYREEE (reference sequence). The CDR3 spans 15 residues. For the CDR3, the DNA is TGTGCCAGCAGCGGGGGACAGGCGTATAATTCACCCCTCCACTTT. It translates to CASSGGQAYNSPLHF.